The clone carrying this TCR beta chain was picked up a small number of times. The antigen remains unidentified. TCRdb redid the calling of the 5' RACE reads with MiXCR, one entry per CDR3 protein. The sample includes about 350,000 distinct CDR3 sequences, approximately 22% of them seen just once. This specimen comes from a study of CD8 T cells in ankylosing spondylitis. Notes on the study in general: Blood from ankylosing spondylitis patients appeared to carry a characteristic roughly eight-variant TCR beta motif.

This CDR3 is built from 14 residues. Trimming pared 4 bases from V and 7 bases from J, leaving 15 bases between. Germline V gene data show CDR1 as SGHDT and CDR2 as YYEEEE. The TCR sequence derives from a male donor with ankylosing spondylitis or in good health (not recorded which). This sequence joins TRBV5-6 and TRBJ2-1, with TRBD2 as a possible D gene (5 bases). The sample was blood, either unsorted or a sorted T cell fraction (not recorded which). The CDR3 sequence is CASSPGYTGNEQFF. The CDR3 nucleotides are TGTGCCAGCAGCCCGGGATATACCGGGAATGAGCAGTTCTTC.